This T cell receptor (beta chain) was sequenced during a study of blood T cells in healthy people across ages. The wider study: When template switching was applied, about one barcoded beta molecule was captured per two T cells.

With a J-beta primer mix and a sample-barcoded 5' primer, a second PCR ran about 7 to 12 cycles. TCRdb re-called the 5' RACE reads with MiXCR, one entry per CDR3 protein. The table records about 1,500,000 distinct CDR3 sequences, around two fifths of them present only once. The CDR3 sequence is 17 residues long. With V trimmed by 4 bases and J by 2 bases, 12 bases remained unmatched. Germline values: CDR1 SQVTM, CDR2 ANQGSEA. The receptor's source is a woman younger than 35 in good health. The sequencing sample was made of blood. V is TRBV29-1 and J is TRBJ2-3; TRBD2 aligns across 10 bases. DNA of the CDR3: TGCAGCGTTGTTGGTAGCGGGGGGTTCATTTCCACAGATACGCAGTATTTT. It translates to CSVVGSGGFISTDTQYF.